The 2 T cell receptor beta chains below were found in one sample sequenced in a study of cytomegalovirus exposure and HLA in healthy donors. With 60 Vbeta and 13 Jbeta primers, the PCR was carried out. The data were produced by immunoSEQ multiplex PCR, yet TCRdb's version contains in-frame clones alone and is incomplete. The table lists around 62,000 clones, approximately 80% of them singletons. The sample taken for sequencing was PBMCs. The receptors were sampled from a woman in her thirties in good health and CMV-seronegative.

The V call is TRBV2, the J call TRBJ1-6; 7 nucleotides line up with TRBD1. The germline V gene has CDR1 SNHLY and CDR2 FYNNEI. This CDR3 spans 15 amino acids. The V segment lost 1 base and the J segment 9 bases; nucleotides outside the gene matches: 6. In DNA, the CDR3 is TGTGCCAGCAGTGAAGAACAGGGGCCCCGTTCACCCCTCCACTTT. It encodes CASSEEQGPRSPLHF.

The V gene is TRBV18, the J gene TRBJ1-2, with no clear D. V lost 0 bases and J 3 bases, leaving 8 bases between the germline ends. The length of the CDR3 is 14 residues. Germline V gene sequence: CDR1 KGHSH, CDR2 LQKENI. The CDR3 nucleotides are TGTGCCAGCTCACCACCGGGAGCCGACTATGGCTACACCTTC. It translates to CASSPPGADYGYTF.